Below, 6 T cell receptor beta chains from the same sample are listed, as sequenced in a study of cytotoxic CD8 clonotypes in ibrutinib-treated CLL. Only in-frame clones appear in the TCRdb table, and some are missing; sequencing was by immunoSEQ multiplex PCR. Of 110,000 to 150,000 clones in the sample, around three quarters were seen once. The starting material was PBMCs, obtained after 12 months of ibrutinib treatment. The receptors derive from a human donor with chronic lymphocytic leukemia.

V and J are TRBV6-5 and TRBJ2-5, with 7 bases matching TRBD1. Germline CDR1 reads MNHEY; CDR2 reads SVGAGI. CDR3 length equals 14 residues. Trimming at V came to 0 bases and at J to 8 bases, leaving 6 bases not matched to a gene. In DNA, the CDR3 is TGTGCCAGCAGTTACTCGACCGGGACAGACACCCAGTACTTC. It yields the protein CASSYSTGTDTQYF.

The CDR3 reads CASSPWDSRSGANVLTF. DNA for the CDR3: TGTGCCAGCAGCCCATGGGACTCTCGCTCTGGGGCCAACGTCCTGACTTTC. J is TRBJ2-6 and V is TRBV9; tentative D call: TRBD2 (6 bases). The CDR3 is 17 amino acids. V lost 4 bases and J 0 bases, leaving 14 bases between the germline ends. The germline V gene encodes CDR1 SGDLS and CDR2 YYNGEE.

The rearrangement links TRBV6-5 to TRBJ2-3; D is tentatively TRBD1 or TRBD2 (5 bases each). The CDR3 totals 14 residues. Trimming shortened V by 3 bases and J by 4 bases, and 11 bases separated the two germline ends. The germline V gene encodes CDR1 MNHEY and CDR2 SVGAGI. The CDR3 DNA sequence: TGTGCCAGCAGTTATTCCGGGGCACCAGATACGCAGTATTTT. Encoded protein: CASSYSGAPDTQYF.

The rearrangement joins TRBV4-2 to TRBJ2-1, with D uncertain. There are 12 residues in the CDR3. V gave up 3 bases and J gave up 8 bases, with 8 bases separating them. Germline loops: CDR1 LGHNA, CDR2 YNFKEQ. The CDR3 DNA is TGTGCCAGCAGCCAGGAGTTCGATGAGCAGTTCTTC. Translated: CASSQEFDEQFF.

This clone was detected many times. The chain employs TRBV4-1 and TRBJ1-4; no clear D gene. The CDR3 runs 14 residues. The V and J ends lost 0 bases and 8 bases respectively, with 10 bases between them. In germline, CDR1 is MGHRA, CDR2 YSYEKL. This CDR3 is CASSQDPDGEKLFF. CDR3 bases: TGCGCCAGCAGCCAAGATCCGGATGGCGAAAAACTGTTTTTT.

The V call is TRBV4-2, the J call TRBJ2-7; D is unclear. The CDR3 is made up of 14 amino acids. The germline V and J ends were trimmed by 5 bases and 1 base, with 12 bases remaining between them. Germline lookup yields CDR1 LGHNA and CDR2 YNFKEQ. The CDR3 nucleotides are TGTGCCAGCAGCTTGCTTGACTTTTCCTACGAGCAGTACTTC. It translates to CASSLLDFSYEQYF.